One sample yielded the 7 T cell receptor beta chains listed below, sequenced in a study of T cell clonality in common variable immunodeficiency. Clones were read by immunoSEQ multiplex PCR, and TCRdb kept only the in-frame ones, dropping some. Observed are tens of thousands of clones, no singletons, with the top ten taking approximately 8.8%. Sequenced material: peripheral blood mononuclear cells. Receptors originate from a person aged 18-70 years in good health.

This clone was observed a few times. The junction departs from the called germline gene at one end, perhaps through a read error. The read terminates 3 residues ahead of where the CDR3 ends, so the germline J gene completes it. Distinct nucleotide sequences in the sample also encode this CDR3. This chain connects TRBV30 to TRBJ1-3; 8 bases line up with TRBD1. Germline CDR1 GTSNPN, CDR2 SVGIG (reference sequence). The CDR3 loop spans 13 amino acids. CDR3 DNA (partial): TGTGCCTGGTCCGGGACAGGTGGCAACACG. This encodes CAWSGTGGNT. The whole CDR3 is CAWSGTGGNTIYF. Variable domain in full (rest from reference TRBV30 and TRBJ1-3): SQTIHQWPATLVQPVGSPLSLECTVEGTSNPNLYWYRQAAGRGLQLLFYSVGIGQISSEVPQNLSASRPQDRQFILSSKKLLLSDSGFYLCAWSGTGGNTIYFGEGSWLTVV.

This clone was observed many times. The read terminates 3 residues before the CDR3 end, so the remaining end is supplied by the germline J gene. The rearrangement links TRBV19 to TRBJ2-3; 10 bases align to TRBD2. The CDR3 runs 15 residues. The ends lost 10 bases at V and 6 bases at J; junction bases unmatched: 13. Germline loops: CDR1 LNHDA, CDR2 SQIVND (reference sequence). The covered CDR3 bases are TGTGCCACCAGCCGGACTAGCGGAGCTGGGGATACG. Translated: CATSRTSGAGDT. The complete CDR3 protein is CATSRTSGAGDTQYF.

This clone was detected ten times or more. The read ends 3 residues shy of where the CDR3 ends; the end is completed using the germline J gene. The chain joins TRBV18 to TRBJ2-1; D gene unclear. Looked up from germline, CDR1 is KGHSH and CDR2 is LQKENI. V was shortened by 3 bases and J by 7 bases, with 10 bases between the two germline ends. The CDR3 covers 13 residues. The CDR3 sequence: CASSPLTLNEQFF. The sequenced part of the CDR3 DNA is TGTGCCAGCTCACCCCTGACTCTTAATGAG.

This clone was counted many times. The read finishes 3 residues shy of the CDR3 end, and the germline J gene is used to complete it. V is TRBV7-2 and J is TRBJ1-6, with no clear D. Germline loops: CDR1 SGHTA, CDR2 FQGNSA. V lost 5 bases to trimming and J lost 7 bases, with 3 bases between them. This CDR3 spans 11 amino acids. CDR3 DNA, as far as it was read: TGTGCCAGCAGCCAGAATTCACCC. Its translation is CASSQNSP. The entire CDR3 protein reads CASSQNSPLHF.

This clone has more than one count but fewer than ten. The read gets to within 3 residues of the CDR3 end, and the germline J gene fills in the rest. This sequence joins TRBV7-9 and TRBJ2-7, with 7 bases aligning to TRBD2. Germline assignment: CDR1 SEHNR and CDR2 FQNEAQ (reference sequence). J was trimmed by 5 bases and V by 5 bases; bases with no gene match: 9. The CDR3 sequence is 14 residues long. CDR3 in amino acids: CASSPGGRRDEQYF. The covered CDR3 bases are TGTGCCAGCAGCCCGGGGGGAAGGCGGGACGAG.

In its sample, this clone was seen many times. The CDR3 is cut off 3 residues early in the read; its end comes from the germline J gene. The genes are TRBV5-6 and TRBJ2-7; 7 bases match TRBD2. V lost 1 base to trimming and J lost 3 bases; unmatched junction nucleotides: 4. Germline lookup yields CDR1 SGHDT and CDR2 YYEEEE. This CDR3 contains 14 residues. CDR3 sequence reads: CASSLQAGIYEQYF. The sequenced part of the CDR3 DNA is TGTGCCAGCAGCTTGCAAGCGGGGATCTACGAG.

This clone was counted ten times or more. The observed sequence ends 3 residues before the CDR3 terminus, with the missing tail filled in from the germline J gene. Different DNA sequences within this sample yield the same CDR3. The genes are TRBV20-1 and TRBJ1-4, with 7 bases that match TRBD1. The V gene's germline CDR1 is DFQATT and CDR2 SNEGSKA (reference sequence). This CDR3 contains 14 residues. Trimming at V came to 3 bases and at J to 0 bases, leaving 1 base not matched to a gene. The covered CDR3 bases are TGCAGTGCTAGGGGGACAGCAACTAATGAAAAA. It is translated as CSARGTATNEK. The whole CDR3 sequence is CSARGTATNEKLFF.